The 26 T cell receptor beta chains below come from one sample, sequenced in a study of radiation and T cells in renal cell carcinoma. TCRdb's copy holds only in-frame clones and misses some; the assay was immunoSEQ multiplex PCR. The sample lists about 150,000 clones, 87% seen once, with approximately 12% in the top ten. Time point meaning: blood 2 weeks post-SBRT. Treatment reported: 15 Gy SBRT to primary tumor, nephrectomy 4 weeks later. Source: blood, taken from a patient whose treatment included radiotherapy and nephrectomy. These receptors originate from a woman in her 50s with renal cell carcinoma.

The rearrangement links TRBV5-6 to TRBJ2-7; D gene uncertain. The CDR3 sequence is 12 residues long. Germline CDR1 is SGHDT and CDR2 is YYEEEE. V shed 4 bases and J shed 3 bases, with 8 bases lying between them. CDR3 DNA: TGTGCCAGCAGCAATGACCGCTACGAGCAGTACTTC. Its protein is CASSNDRYEQYF.

The count of this clone is one. The gene calls are TRBV4-1 and TRBJ2-7; the D gene could be TRBD1 or TRBD2 (6 bases each). The CDR3 is 14 amino acids. The germline V gene encodes CDR1 MGHRA and CDR2 YSYEKL. The V end was cut by 0 bases, the J end by 3 bases, with 9 bases between. The DNA for the CDR3 is TGCGCCAGCAGCCAAGACGGAGGGGGCTACGAGCAGTACTTC. Residues: CASSQDGGGYEQYF.

The chain uses TRBV5-1 and TRBJ2-3, with D possibly TRBD2 on 5 matching bases. V was trimmed by 5 bases and J by 2 bases, leaving 15 bases between them. The CDR3 consists of 15 residues. Germline-derived CDR1 and CDR2 are SGHRS and YFSETQ. The CDR3 DNA reads TGCGCCAGCAGGCCGGAGCGGAAACTCACAGATACGCAGTATTTT. It codes for CASRPERKLTDTQYF.

The V and J genes are TRBV23-1 and TRBJ1-2; D remains unclear. TRBV23-1 qualifies as an ORF whose function is uncertain. Trimming took 3 bases from V and 3 from J, leaving 26 bases between them. This CDR3 comprises 19 residues. The CDR3 DNA is TGCGCCAGCAGTCATAGGATGCTCAAACATAAGATTAAGGACTATGGCTACACCTTC. This encodes CASSHRMLKHKIKDYGYTF.

The CDR3: CAISEGGEYEQYF. CDR3 nucleotide sequence: TGTGCCATCAGTGAGGGGGGGGAATACGAGCAGTACTTC. The chain has TRBV10-3 and TRBJ2-7; the match to TRBD2 covers 7 bases. V lost 2 bases and J lost 4; bases outside the gene matches: 2. Germline assignment: CDR1 ENHRY and CDR2 SYGVKD. The CDR3 totals 13 residues.

CDR3 residues: CATSREGQGVGDTQYF. In DNA form, the CDR3 reads TGTGCCACCAGCAGGGAGGGACAGGGGGTCGGTGATACGCAGTATTTT. J is TRBJ2-3 and V is TRBV15, with TRBD1 matching over 11 bases. The CDR3 spans 16 residues. Per germline, CDR1 LNHNV and CDR2 YYDKDF (reference sequence). After removal of 3 bases from V and 6 bases from J, the junction contained 8 bases not matched to a gene.

The chain recombines TRBV18 with TRBJ1-1, with D perhaps TRBD1 (5 bases). The length of the CDR3 is 16 residues. Looked up from germline, CDR1 is KGHSH and CDR2 is LQKENI. V was shortened by 3 bases and J by 4 bases, with 18 bases between the two germline ends. The CDR3 DNA follows: TGTGCCAGCTCACCGTTGGGGGGACTTCGGGGCACTGAAGCTTTCTTT. It codes for CASSPLGGLRGTEAFF.

In this sample, this clone turned up once. This chain joins TRBV21-1 and TRBJ2-7; TRBD1 reflects the table's D call only, with no check against the DNA. TRBV21-1 counts as a pseudogene. This CDR3 spans 16 amino acids. This chain's CDR3 is CASSTPGGRGSYEQYF. The CDR3 nucleotides read TGTGCCAGCAGCACGCCCGGAGGCAGGGGAAGCTACGAGCAGTACTTC.

CDR3 residues: CASSQVVGPPYEQYF. As DNA, the CDR3 is TGCGCCAGCAGCCAAGTGGTGGGGCCACCGTACGAGCAGTACTTC. The V and J genes are TRBV4-1 and TRBJ2-7; a weak D match, TRBD1 (5 bases). The germline V gene encodes CDR1 MGHRA and CDR2 YSYEKL. The CDR3 covers 15 residues. V shed 1 base and J shed 4 bases, with 14 bases lying between them.

This clone was recorded a few times. The chain recombines TRBV30 with TRBJ1-2, with a weak D call TRBD1 (5 bases). The CDR3 consists of 14 residues. Germline assignment: CDR1 GTSNPN and CDR2 SVGIG (reference sequence). The V end lost 5 bases, the J end lost 3 bases, and 16 bases lay between the germline ends. The CDR3 sequence: CAWGSKGLDYGYTF. The CDR3 region has the DNA TGTGCCTGGGGATCCAAGGGGTTGGACTATGGCTACACCTTC.

J is TRBJ1-1 and V is TRBV5-1; a weak D match, TRBD1 (5 bases). The V and J ends lost 3 bases and 5 bases respectively, with 17 bases between them. Germline V gene lookup returns CDR1 SGHRS and CDR2 YFSETQ. This CDR3 has 15 amino acids. Here the CDR3 reads CASSSRQQRGTEAFF. The DNA of the CDR3 is TGCGCCAGCAGCTCCCGACAGCAAAGAGGGACTGAAGCTTTCTTT. The whole variable domain, remainder taken from reference TRBV5-1 and TRBJ1-1, is KAGVTQTPRYLIKTRGQQVTLSCSPISGHRSVSWYQQTPGQGLQFLFEYFSETQRNKGNFPGRFSGRQFSNSRSEMNVSTLELGDSALYLCASSSRQQRGTEAFFGQGTRLTVV.

This rearrangement joins TRBV6-1 to TRBJ1-3; D may be TRBD1 (5 bases). Per the germline V gene, CDR1 is MNHNS and CDR2 is SASEGT. The ends were cut back, 6 bases at V and 4 bases at J, with 13 bases in the middle. CDR3 length: 14 amino acids. The CDR3 loop is CASSASGTGNTIYF. The CDR3 bases are TGTGCCAGCAGCGCGTCCGGGACGGGAAACACCATATATTTT.

The V gene is TRBV13, the J gene TRBJ1-6, with D hard to call. CDR3 length: 13 residues. Germline V gene lookup returns CDR1 PRHDT and CDR2 FYEKMQ (reference sequence). Trimming took off 3 bases at V and 7 bases at J, with 7 bases between the two ends. CDR3 nucleotide sequence: TGTGCCAGCAGCTTGGGAGGGAATTCACCCCTCCACTTT. The encoded protein is CASSLGGNSPLHF.

In this sample, this clone turned up once. The chain has TRBV6-1 and TRBJ1-5; D call uncertain. Trimming took 5 bases from V and 0 from J, leaving 8 bases between them. The V gene's germline CDR1 is MNHNS and CDR2 SASEGT. The CDR3 consists of 14 residues. Written as DNA, the CDR3 is TGTGCCAGCAGTATTAACTATAGCAATCAGCCCCAGCATTTT. It is translated as CASSINYSNQPQHF.

The chain uses TRBV10-3 and TRBJ1-1; D is unclear. V lost 6 bases to trimming and J lost 1 base, with 3 bases between them. Germline CDR1 reads ENHRY; CDR2 reads SYGVKD. CDR3 length: 11 amino acids. The CDR3, as DNA: TGTGCCATCAGACAGAACACTGAAGCTTTCTTT. Protein: CAIRQNTEAFF.

This clone was counted a single time. The V and J genes are TRBV5-1 and TRBJ1-4; 9 bases agree with TRBD1. Germline V gives CDR1 SGHRS, CDR2 YFSETQ. The CDR3 consists of 14 residues. V trimming: 3 bases; J trimming: 7 bases; junction bases outside the gene matches: 4. In DNA, the CDR3 is TGCGCCAGCAGCTCGGGACAGGGTGGTGAAAAACTGTTTTTT. This encodes CASSSGQGGEKLFF.

V is TRBV5-8 and J is TRBJ2-7, with a weak D call TRBD1 (6 bases). Germline-derived CDR1 and CDR2 are SGHTS and YDEGEE. Trimming removed 2 bases from V and 0 bases from J, with 9 bases in between. The CDR3 contains 14 residues. In DNA form, the CDR3 reads TGTGCCAGCAGCTTTCTGGACAGCTCCTACGAGCAGTACTTC. This codes for CASSFLDSSYEQYF.

This rearrangement joins TRBV5-5 to TRBJ2-7, with D maybe TRBD1 (6 bases). Looked up from germline, CDR1 is SGHKS and CDR2 is YYEKEE (reference sequence). The CDR3 sequence is 14 residues long. Trimming took off 1 base at V and 5 bases at J, with 13 bases between the two ends. The CDR3, as DNA: TGTGCCAGCAGCTTGTTACAGGGCTTCCACGAGCAGTACTTC. Translating gives CASSLLQGFHEQYF.

This clone is a singleton in its sample. This sequence joins TRBV13 and TRBJ2-3; tentative D call: TRBD2 (6 bases). Deletions cut 5 bases from V and 0 bases from J, with 12 bases between. This CDR3 is 15 amino acids long. Per germline, CDR1 PRHDT and CDR2 FYEKMQ (reference sequence). Here the CDR3 reads CASSAGRGSTDTQYF. CDR3 bases: TGTGCCAGCAGCGCCGGGCGGGGAAGCACAGATACGCAGTATTTT.

Comments on this clone: Other DNA sequences in the same sample also yield this CDR3. The chain recombines TRBV4-2 with TRBJ2-7, with a weak D call TRBD2 (6 bases). CDR1 and CDR2 (germline): LGHNA, YNFKEQ. CDR3 length: 14 amino acids. Trimming left V 1 base short and J 2 bases short, with 9 bases between. CDR3 residues: CASSQVRGPYEQYF. In DNA form, the CDR3 reads TGTGCCAGCAGCCAAGTGCGGGGACCCTACGAGCAGTACTTC.

This chain connects TRBV6-1 to TRBJ1-3, with no clear D. Germline V CDR1 and CDR2: MNHNS, SASEGT. V dropped 8 bases and J dropped 2 bases, with 13 bases sitting between them. The CDR3 runs to 14 residues. CDR3 amino acids: CASASRLTGNTIYF. In nucleotides, the CDR3 is TGTGCCAGCGCCTCCCGCTTAACTGGAAACACCATATATTTT.

This rearrangement joins TRBV7-9 to TRBJ2-1, with TRBD1 matching over 7 bases. Per the germline V gene, CDR1 is SEHNR and CDR2 is FQNEAQ (reference sequence). Trimming took 4 bases from V and 3 from J; bases not matched to a gene: 9. This CDR3 is built from 16 residues. Written as DNA, the CDR3 is TGTGCCAGCAGCTCACAGGGGCCCCTTTTCTACAATGAGCAGTTCTTC. It encodes CASSSQGPLFYNEQFF.

This chain links TRBV7-9 with TRBJ2-1; a possible D gene is TRBD1 (5 bases). CDR3 length: 12 amino acids. The ends were cut back, 1 base at V and 8 bases at J, with 6 bases in the middle. CDR1 and CDR2 from the germline V gene are SEHNR and FQNEAQ (reference sequence). The CDR3 is CASSLVRDEQFF. CDR3 in DNA: TGTGCCAGCAGCTTAGTCAGGGATGAGCAGTTCTTC.

This chain links TRBV5-1 with TRBJ2-5, with D perhaps TRBD1 or TRBD2 (6 bases each). This CDR3 region has 14 residues. Germline CDR1 reads SGHRS; CDR2 reads YFSETQ. Deletions cut 4 bases from V and 5 bases from J, with 15 bases between. The CDR3 sequence: CASSPVGGWETQYF. DNA of the CDR3: TGCGCCAGCAGCCCGGTGGGGGGCTGGGAGACCCAGTACTTC.

This clone was seen a single time. This sequence joins TRBV4-1 and TRBJ2-3; TRBD2 might be the D (5 bases). The V gene's germline CDR1 is MGHRA and CDR2 YSYEKL. The CDR3 has 16 residues. The V end was cut by 4 bases, the J end by 0 bases, with 14 bases between. The CDR3 DNA follows: TGCGCCAGCAGCCTTAGCGCGGGTACTAGCACAGATACGCAGTATTTT. It encodes CASSLSAGTSTDTQYF.

The genes are TRBV9 and TRBJ2-2; tentative D call: TRBD2 (5 bases). This CDR3 is built from 15 residues. Germline loops: CDR1 SGDLS, CDR2 YYNGEE. Deletions cut 3 bases from V and 2 bases from J, with 11 bases between. This CDR3 reads CASSGRASNTGELFF. The CDR3 DNA is TGTGCCAGCAGCGGTAGGGCTAGCAACACCGGGGAGCTGTTTTTT.